The 3 T cell receptor beta chains reported below all come from one sample, sequenced in a study of STAT5B mutations in CD4+ large granular lymphocyte leukemia. TCRdb keeps only in-frame clones here, not all; method: immunoSEQ multiplex PCR. The data show fewer than 35,000 clones, 78% seen once. Sequencing was performed on CD4+ T cells from blood buffy coats. These receptor sequences come from a human donor in good health.

V usage is TRBV15 and J usage is TRBJ2-3, with 7 bases lining up with TRBD1. The trim removed 4 bases at V and 1 base at J, leaving 5 bases unmatched. The CDR3 is made up of 15 amino acids. The germline gives CDR1 LNHNV, CDR2 YYDKDF (reference sequence). Here the CDR3 DNA reads TGTGCCACCAGCAATAAGGGACAGCGCACAGATACGCAGTATTTT. This translates into CATSNKGQRTDTQYF.

The CDR3 reads CASSLYGTGSREQYF. CDR3 sequence (DNA): TGTGCCAGCAGCTTATACGGGACAGGGTCTCGCGAGCAGTACTTC. The rearrangement links TRBV11-1 to TRBJ2-7; 9 bases align to TRBD1. CDR3 length: 15 residues. The ends lost 2 bases at V and 6 bases at J; junction bases unmatched: 8. Germline lookup yields CDR1 SGHAT and CDR2 FQDESV (reference sequence). Variable domain in full (rest from reference TRBV11-1 and TRBJ2-7): EAEVAQSPRYKITEKSQAVAFWCDPISGHATLYWYRQILGQGPELLVQFQDESVVDDSQLPKDRFSAERLKGVDSTLKIQPAELGDSAMYLCASSLYGTGSREQYFGPGTRLTVT.

This clone was counted a single time. J is TRBJ2-5 and V is TRBV5-1; a possible D gene is TRBD1 (5 bases). CDR3 size: 14 residues. Germline CDR1 is SGHRS and CDR2 is YFSETQ. Trimming stripped 6 bases from V and 5 bases from J, with 17 bases between. CDR3 DNA sequence: TGCGCCAGCACGGTGGACACCTCCGAGGAGACCCAGTACTTC. As protein: CASTVDTSEETQYF.